These 23 T cell receptor beta chains were sequenced from one sample in a study of shared clonotypes between healthy human individuals. Measured with immunoSEQ multiplex PCR; TCRdb has only the in-frame clones, and not every one. The repertoire holds about 1.5 million clones, around 98% seen once, with around 0.45% in the top ten. Sequencing used naive CD4+ T cells sorted from blood. Subset meaning: CD45RA+ positively selected. These receptors were taken from a man aged 25 to 40 in good health.

This chain joins TRBV9 and TRBJ2-2; 11 bases align to TRBD2. Germline lookup yields CDR1 SGDLS and CDR2 YYNGEE. This CDR3 region has 16 residues. V shed 4 bases and J 4 bases; nucleotides not matched to a gene: 6. DNA for the CDR3: TGTGCCAGCAGCTCCTTAGCGGGAGGGCCCACCGGGGAGCTGTTTTTT. Translating gives CASSSLAGGPTGELFF.

The genes are TRBV29-1 and TRBJ2-3, with 12 nucleotides matching TRBD2. The trim removed 4 bases at V and 2 bases at J, leaving 1 base unmatched. CDR1 and CDR2 from the germline V gene are SQVTM and ANQGSEA. This CDR3 has 14 residues. This CDR3 reads CSVGTSGNTDTQYF. CDR3 DNA: TGCAGCGTTGGGACTAGCGGGAACACAGATACGCAGTATTTT.

The chain combines TRBV18 with TRBJ2-3; perhaps TRBD2 as D (5 bases). There are 14 residues in the CDR3. V was trimmed by 6 bases and J by 3 bases, leaving 13 bases between them. Per the germline V gene, CDR1 is KGHSH and CDR2 is LQKENI. In DNA form, the CDR3 reads TGTGCCAGCTCCGCCCGGAGGACGACAGATACGCAGTATTTT. Its protein is CASSARRTTDTQYF.

V gene TRBV5-1 combines with J gene TRBJ1-1; D not certain. This CDR3 has 13 amino acids. CDR1 and CDR2 from the germline V gene are SGHRS and YFSETQ. The ends were cut back, 0 bases at V and 0 bases at J, with 3 bases in the middle. The CDR3 DNA is TGCGCCAGCAGCTTGGAGATGAACACTGAAGCTTTCTTT. Protein: CASSLEMNTEAFF.

The chain recombines TRBV5-1 with TRBJ2-1; no firm D call. Germline CDR1 and CDR2: SGHRS and YFSETQ. The CDR3 length is 15 residues. The germline V and J ends were trimmed by 1 base and 1 base, with 9 bases remaining between them. The CDR3 spells CASSLHAVSYNEQFF. CDR3 nucleotides: TGCGCCAGCAGCTTGCACGCGGTTTCCTACAATGAGCAGTTCTTC.

The chain is built from TRBV19 and TRBJ1-2, with D possibly matching TRBD1 (6 bases). The length of the CDR3 is 14 residues. V lost 10 bases and J 0 bases, leaving 15 bases between the germline ends. Looked up from germline, CDR1 is LNHDA and CDR2 is SQIVND (reference sequence). CDR3 nucleotide sequence: TGTGCCACCCAGGGGCCAGTCACTAACTATGGCTACACCTTC. Translation: CATQGPVTNYGYTF. Looking up the rest from reference TRBV19 and TRBJ1-2 gives the full variable domain: DGGITQSPKYLFRKEGQNVTLSCEQNLNHDAMYWYRQDPGQGLRLIYYSQIVNDFQKGDIAEGYSVSREKKESFPLTVTSAQKNPTAFYLCATQGPVTNYGYTFGSGTRLTVV.

In the case of this clone: The same CDR3 is also encoded by other DNA sequences in this sample. V is TRBV20-1 and J is TRBJ2-7; D unresolved. Trimming shortened V by 5 bases and J by 3 bases, and 8 bases separated the two germline ends. Germline V lookup: CDR1 DFQATT, CDR2 SNEGSKA (reference sequence). The CDR3 sequence is 11 residues long. The CDR3 sequence: CSASRLYEQYF. CDR3 DNA: TGCAGTGCTTCGAGGCTCTACGAGCAGTACTTC.

V gene TRBV5-8 combines with J gene TRBJ2-7; D tentatively fits TRBD1 or TRBD2 (5 bases each). Germline assignment: CDR1 SGHTS and CDR2 YDEGEE. The V gene lost 7 bases and the J gene lost 2 bases, with 10 bases spanning the gap. This CDR3 region has 12 residues. The CDR3: CASLGTAYEQYF. In DNA form, the CDR3 reads TGTGCCAGCTTAGGGACCGCCTACGAGCAGTACTTC.

This chain connects TRBV11-3 to TRBJ2-2; 8 positions match TRBD2. The CDR3 runs 15 residues. With V trimmed by 3 bases and J by 0 bases, 0 bases remained unmatched. Germline V gene data show CDR1 as SGHNT and CDR2 as YENEEA. The CDR3 DNA sequence: TGTGCCAGCAGCTTTAGCGGGACGAACACCGGGGAGCTGTTTTTT. As protein: CASSFSGTNTGELFF.

This clone was counted a single time. The genes are TRBV28 and TRBJ2-3, with D possibly matching TRBD2 (6 bases). V was cut by 10 bases and J by 0 bases, with 17 bases left in between. The CDR3 runs to 15 residues. The germline CDR1 and CDR2 sequences are MDHEN and SYDVKM. The CDR3 DNA follows: TGTGCCACCCTAAATAGCGGATTTAGCACAGATACGCAGTATTTT. Translated: CATLNSGFSTDTQYF.

V and J are TRBV6-1 and TRBJ2-1, with 10 nucleotides matching TRBD1. Germline values: CDR1 MNHNS, CDR2 SASEGT. This CDR3 has 15 residues. The junction had 9 bases not matched to a gene; V was cut back by 4 bases and J by 9 bases. CDR3 in amino acids: CASSAGTGVASEQFF. In nucleotides, the CDR3 is TGTGCCAGCAGTGCGGGGACAGGGGTGGCGAGTGAGCAGTTCTTC.

This clone was picked up one time. V gene TRBV6-5 combines with J gene TRBJ2-5; 10 bases fit TRBD1. This CDR3 is 16 amino acids long. Germline V CDR1 and CDR2: MNHEY, SVGAGI. The ends lost 2 bases at V and 5 bases at J; junction bases unmatched: 8. The CDR3 nucleotides read TGTGCCAGCAGTTACCTCGGGACAGGGGTGGAGGAGACCCAGTACTTC. Its translation is CASSYLGTGVEETQYF.

The V and J genes are TRBV5-6 and TRBJ1-2; TRBD1 might be the D (5 bases). The CDR3 runs to 14 residues. Looked up from germline, CDR1 is SGHDT and CDR2 is YYEEEE. V was shortened by 1 base and J by 6 bases, with 13 bases between the two germline ends. Written as DNA, the CDR3 is TGTGCCAGCAGCTTGCTCCAGGGACTCGATGGCTACACCTTC. Its translation: CASSLLQGLDGYTF.

The genes are TRBV15 and TRBJ2-3, with 7 bases that match TRBD1. V was pared by 0 bases and J by 3 bases, with 12 bases of the junction left unmatched. CDR3 length: 18 amino acids. CDR1 is LNHNV, CDR2 YYDKDF, per germline (reference sequence). The DNA for the CDR3 is TGTGCCACCAGCAGAGATCCCATGACAGGGAGTTGGACAGATACGCAGTATTTT. Translating it yields CATSRDPMTGSWTDTQYF. Full variable domain (remainder filled in from reference TRBV15 and TRBJ2-3): DAMVIQNPRYQVTQFGKPVTLSCSQTLNHNVMYWYQQKSSQAPKLLFHYYDKDFNNEADTPDNFQSRRPNTSFCFLDIRSPGLGDTAMYLCATSRDPMTGSWTDTQYFGPGTRLTVL.

This clone appeared once. The rearrangement uses TRBV7-9 and TRBJ1-5; the D gene is possibly TRBD1 (5 bases). V was clipped by 1 base and J by 11 bases, with 6 bases between them. This CDR3 spans 11 amino acids. The germline V gene encodes CDR1 SEHNR and CDR2 FQNEAQ (reference sequence). This chain's CDR3 is CASSLGGAQHF. The CDR3 nucleotides read TGTGCCAGCAGCTTAGGAGGGGCCCAGCATTTT.

The chain carries TRBV6-1 and TRBJ2-2; D uncertain. CDR1 MNHNS and CDR2 SASEGT come from the germline V gene. This CDR3 has 13 residues. V was trimmed by 6 bases and J by 2 bases, leaving 7 bases between them. The CDR3 bases are TGTGCCAGCAGGAGGATAAACACCGGGGAGCTGTTTTTT. Protein product: CASRRINTGELFF.

This chain connects TRBV25-1 to TRBJ1-1; TRBD1 agrees at 9 bases. J lost 2 bases, V lost 4 bases, and 2 bases had no gene match. The CDR3 sequence is 14 residues long. CDR1 and CDR2 (germline): MGHDK, SYGVNS. DNA for the CDR3: TGTGCCAGCAGTGGGACAGGGGCCAACACTGAAGCTTTCTTT. The encoded protein is CASSGTGANTEAFF.

The V gene is TRBV5-1, the J gene TRBJ2-7; D is undetermined. The CDR3 sequence is 14 residues long. V was shortened by 4 bases and J by 0 bases, with 11 bases between the two germline ends. Germline-derived CDR1 and CDR2 are SGHRS and YFSETQ. The chain's CDR3 is CASSQVSSSYEQYF. The CDR3 DNA reads as TGCGCCAGCAGCCAGGTCTCCAGCTCCTACGAGCAGTACTTC.

This rearrangement joins TRBV19 to TRBJ2-2, with 7 nucleotides matching TRBD2. J lost 7 bases, V lost 7 bases, and 12 bases had no gene match. The CDR3 is made up of 15 amino acids. The germline gives CDR1 LNHDA, CDR2 SQIVND (reference sequence). CDR3 nucleotide sequence: TGTGCCAGTACCCGGTGGAGGGAGGGAATCGGGGAGCTGTTTTTT. It translates to CASTRWREGIGELFF.

This rearrangement joins TRBV5-4 to TRBJ1-2; possibly TRBD1 for D (6 bases). V dropped 4 bases and J dropped 1 base, with 14 bases sitting between them. The germline gives CDR1 SGHNT, CDR2 YYREEE (reference sequence). The CDR3 consists of 15 residues. The DNA for the CDR3 is TGTGCCAGCAGCACGGTACAGGGTAATAACTATGGCTACACCTTC. Translating it yields CASSTVQGNNYGYTF.

The V and J genes are TRBV27 and TRBJ1-3; D gene ambiguous. V was trimmed by 8 bases and J by 0 bases, leaving 20 bases between them. Germline CDR1 reads MNHEY; CDR2 reads SMNVEV (reference sequence). The CDR3 consists of 17 residues. The CDR3 bases are TGTGCCAGCCCACGAGCCCTGAGGCCCGACTCTGGAAACACCATATATTTT. Protein product: CASPRALRPDSGNTIYF.

The sample holds one count of this clone. This chain connects TRBV7-6 to TRBJ2-1, with D possibly TRBD1 on 6 matching bases. Trimming removed 1 base at V and 3 bases at J, with 10 bases between. The CDR3 is made up of 15 amino acids. The germline gives CDR1 SGHVS, CDR2 FNYEAQ. The CDR3 coding sequence is TGTGCCAGCAGCTTAGGGGGACACCACTACAATGAGCAGTTCTTC. Encoded protein: CASSLGGHHYNEQFF.

The chain employs TRBV11-3 and TRBJ2-3; 7 positions agree with TRBD1. Germline lookup yields CDR1 SGHNT and CDR2 YENEEA. V trimming: 5 bases; J trimming: 4 bases; junction bases outside the gene matches: 6. The CDR3 length is 14 residues. The CDR3 DNA is TGTGCCAGCAGCCGGAGGACAGGCTCAGATACGCAGTATTTT. It yields the protein CASSRRTGSDTQYF.